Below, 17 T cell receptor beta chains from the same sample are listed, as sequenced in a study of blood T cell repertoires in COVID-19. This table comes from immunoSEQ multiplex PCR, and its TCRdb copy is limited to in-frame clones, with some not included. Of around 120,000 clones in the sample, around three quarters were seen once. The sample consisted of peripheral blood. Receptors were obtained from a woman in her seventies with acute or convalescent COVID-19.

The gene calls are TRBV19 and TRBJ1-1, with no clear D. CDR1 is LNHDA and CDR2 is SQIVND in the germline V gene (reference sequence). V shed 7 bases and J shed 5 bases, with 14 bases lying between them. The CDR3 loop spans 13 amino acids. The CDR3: CASTPRPGTEAFF. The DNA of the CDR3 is TGTGCCAGTACCCCACGTCCGGGTACTGAAGCTTTCTTT.

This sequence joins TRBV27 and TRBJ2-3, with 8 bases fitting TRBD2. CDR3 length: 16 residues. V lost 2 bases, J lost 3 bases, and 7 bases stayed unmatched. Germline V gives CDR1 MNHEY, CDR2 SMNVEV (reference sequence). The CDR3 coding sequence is TGTGCCAGCAGTTTAATGTCTAGCGGGCCGACAGATACGCAGTATTTT. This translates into CASSLMSSGPTDTQYF.

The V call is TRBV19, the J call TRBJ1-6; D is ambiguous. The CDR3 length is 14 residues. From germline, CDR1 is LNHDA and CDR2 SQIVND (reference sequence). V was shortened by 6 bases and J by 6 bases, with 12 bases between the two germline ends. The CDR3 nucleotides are TGTGCCAGTAGCATACCCGGGAGTAATTCACCCCTCCACTTT. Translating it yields CASSIPGSNSPLHF.

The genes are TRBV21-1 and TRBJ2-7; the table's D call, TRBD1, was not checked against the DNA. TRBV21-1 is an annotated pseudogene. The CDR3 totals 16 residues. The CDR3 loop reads CASSKALDRGLYEQYF. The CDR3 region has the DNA TGTGCCAGCAGCAAAGCGTTGGACAGGGGGCTGTACGAGCAGTACTTC.

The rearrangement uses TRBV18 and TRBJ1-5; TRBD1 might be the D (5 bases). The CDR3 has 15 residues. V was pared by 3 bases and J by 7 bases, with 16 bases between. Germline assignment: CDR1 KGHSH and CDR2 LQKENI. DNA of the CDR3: TGTGCCAGCTCACCGGGGGGTCAGCCCTTCCAGCCCCAGCATTTT. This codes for CASSPGGQPFQPQHF. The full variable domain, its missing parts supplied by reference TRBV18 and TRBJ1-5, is NAGVMQNPRHLVRRRGQEARLRCSPMKGHSHVYWYRQLPEEGLKFMVYLQKENIIDESGMPKERFSAEFPKEGPSILRIQQVVRGDSAAYFCASSPGGQPFQPQHFGDGTRLSIL.

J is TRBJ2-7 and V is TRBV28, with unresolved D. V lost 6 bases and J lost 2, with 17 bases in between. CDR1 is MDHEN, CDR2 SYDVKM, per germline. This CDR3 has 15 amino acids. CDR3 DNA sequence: TGTGCCAGCAGGCCCCCAGGCACTCTCCCCTACGAGCAGTACTTC. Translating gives CASRPPGTLPYEQYF.

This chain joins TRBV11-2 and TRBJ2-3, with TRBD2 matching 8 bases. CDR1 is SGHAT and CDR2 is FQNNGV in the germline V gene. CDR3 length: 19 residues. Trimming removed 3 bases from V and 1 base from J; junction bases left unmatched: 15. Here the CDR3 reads CASSFNRLTAGGGTDTQYF. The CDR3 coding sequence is TGTGCCAGCAGCTTTAATCGCCTTACGGCGGGGGGAGGCACAGATACGCAGTATTTT.

CDR3: CASSSEGGAYEQYF. The CDR3 nucleotides are TGTGCCAGCTCCTCAGAGGGGGGGGCCTACGAGCAGTACTTC. V and J are TRBV18 and TRBJ2-7; TRBD2 is a possible D gene (7 bases). V lost 6 bases and J lost 2, with 14 bases in between. Germline V gene lookup returns CDR1 KGHSH and CDR2 LQKENI. The CDR3 totals 14 residues.

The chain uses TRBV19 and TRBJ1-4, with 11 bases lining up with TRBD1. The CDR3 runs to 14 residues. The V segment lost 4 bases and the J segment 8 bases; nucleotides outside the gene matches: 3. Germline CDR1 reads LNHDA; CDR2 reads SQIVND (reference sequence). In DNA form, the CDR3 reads TGTGCCAGTAGTAAGGGACAGGGGGGAGAAAAACTGTTTTTT. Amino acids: CASSKGQGGEKLFF.

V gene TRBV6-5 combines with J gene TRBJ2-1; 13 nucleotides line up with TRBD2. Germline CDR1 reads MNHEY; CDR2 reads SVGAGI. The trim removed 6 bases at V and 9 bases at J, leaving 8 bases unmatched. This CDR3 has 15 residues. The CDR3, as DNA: TGTGCCAGCAGCAAGGGACTAGCGGGAAGGCGTGAGCAGTTCTTC. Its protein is CASSKGLAGRREQFF.

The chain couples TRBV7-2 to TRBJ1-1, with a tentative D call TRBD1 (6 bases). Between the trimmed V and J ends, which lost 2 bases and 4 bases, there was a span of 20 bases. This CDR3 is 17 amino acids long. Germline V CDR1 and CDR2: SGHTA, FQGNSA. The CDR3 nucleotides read TGTGCCAGCAGCTTACTGAGTGGGGGCGCGGTGAGCACTGAAGCTTTCTTT. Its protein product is CASSLLSGGAVSTEAFF.

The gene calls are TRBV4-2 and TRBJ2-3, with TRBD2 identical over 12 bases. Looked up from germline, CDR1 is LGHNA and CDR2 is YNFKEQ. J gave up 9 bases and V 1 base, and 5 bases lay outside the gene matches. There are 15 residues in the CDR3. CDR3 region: CASSQGTSGTGTQYF. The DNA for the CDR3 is TGTGCCAGCAGCCAAGGGACTAGCGGGACTGGCACGCAGTATTTT.

CDR3 region: CASSLGTGGIYGYTF. The CDR3 coding sequence is TGCGCCAGCAGCTTGGGGACAGGGGGGATCTATGGCTACACCTTC. This sequence joins TRBV5-1 and TRBJ1-2; 10 bases align to TRBD1. CDR1 and CDR2 (germline): SGHRS, YFSETQ. Trimming took 0 bases from V and 4 from J; bases not matched to a gene: 3. This CDR3 is built from 15 residues.

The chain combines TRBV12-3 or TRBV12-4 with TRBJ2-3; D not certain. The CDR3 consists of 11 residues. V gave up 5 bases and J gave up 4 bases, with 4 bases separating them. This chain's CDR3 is CASSQADTQYF. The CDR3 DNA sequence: TGTGCCAGCAGTCAGGCAGATACGCAGTATTTT.

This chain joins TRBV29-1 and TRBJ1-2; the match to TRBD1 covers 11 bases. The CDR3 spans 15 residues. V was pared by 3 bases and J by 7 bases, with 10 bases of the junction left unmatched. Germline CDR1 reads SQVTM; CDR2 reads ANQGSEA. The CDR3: CSVEARTGGRSGYTF. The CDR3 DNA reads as TGCAGCGTTGAGGCAAGGACAGGGGGCCGGAGTGGCTACACCTTC.

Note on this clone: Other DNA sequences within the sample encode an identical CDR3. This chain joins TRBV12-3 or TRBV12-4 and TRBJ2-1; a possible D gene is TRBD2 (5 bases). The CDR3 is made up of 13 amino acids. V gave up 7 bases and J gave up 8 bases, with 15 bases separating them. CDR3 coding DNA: TGTGCCAGCACCGCTGGAAGTAGCGATGAGCAGTTCTTC. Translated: CASTAGSSDEQFF.

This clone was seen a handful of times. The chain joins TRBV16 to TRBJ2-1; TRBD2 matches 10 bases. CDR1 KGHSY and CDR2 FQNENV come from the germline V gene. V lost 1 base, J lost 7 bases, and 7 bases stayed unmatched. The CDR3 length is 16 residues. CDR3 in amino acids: CASSQWKRGGRNEQFF. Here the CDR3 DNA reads TGTGCCAGCAGCCAATGGAAGCGGGGGGGCCGAAATGAGCAGTTCTTC.